These 23 T cell receptor beta chains originate from one sample sequenced in a study of shared clonotypes between healthy human individuals. The method was immunoSEQ multiplex PCR; TCRdb's version includes in-frame clones alone and lacks a portion of them. The table includes around 2.1 million clones, approximately 94% detected once. The naive CD8 fraction comprised CD45RO-negative cells positively selected for CCR7 and excluded terminally differentiated effector memory CD45RA+ cells. Sequencing was performed on naive CD8+ T cells from PBMCs. Receptors originate from a man younger than 30 in good health. Some clones in this sample may be carry-over from other donors' samples.

The chain links TRBV9 to TRBJ2-7, with D maybe TRBD1 (6 bases). This CDR3 has 16 residues. Germline V lookup: CDR1 SGDLS, CDR2 YYNGEE. Trimming took off 0 bases at V and 3 bases at J, with 16 bases between the two ends. The CDR3 loop is CASSVGPGQGNYEQYF. CDR3 in DNA: TGTGCCAGCAGCGTAGGACCGGGACAAGGGAACTACGAGCAGTACTTC.

Points on this clone: This sample includes further DNA sequences coding for the same CDR3. The V and J genes are TRBV4-1 and TRBJ2-2; TRBD1 or TRBD2 may be the D gene (5 bases each). Germline V CDR1 and CDR2: MGHRA, YSYEKL. The CDR3 covers 14 residues. V was pared by 0 bases and J by 4 bases, with 6 bases between. Here the CDR3 DNA reads TGCGCCAGCAGCCAAGATGGGGGCACCGGGGAGCTGTTTTTT. Amino acid sequence: CASSQDGGTGELFF.

This rearrangement joins TRBV27 to TRBJ1-2; D not certain. The CDR3 runs to 13 residues. Germline V gives CDR1 MNHEY, CDR2 SMNVEV (reference sequence). V gave up 8 bases and J gave up 8 bases, with 18 bases separating them. CDR3 residues: CASSPRLGHGYTF. The CDR3 nucleotides are TGTGCCAGCTCCCCCCGCCTGGGTCACGGCTACACCTTC.

This sequence joins TRBV28 and TRBJ2-5; D is undetermined. CDR1 and CDR2 from the germline V gene are MDHEN and SYDVKM. This CDR3 comprises 14 residues. Trimming cost V 1 base and J 0 bases, with 6 bases left between them. The chain's CDR3 is CASSLFENQETQYF. The CDR3 bases are TGTGCCAGCAGTTTATTTGAGAACCAAGAGACCCAGTACTTC.

This chain links TRBV6-1 with TRBJ1-5; D not resolved. CDR1 and CDR2 from the germline V gene are MNHNS and SASEGT. V was trimmed by 2 bases and J by 0 bases, leaving 8 bases between them. The CDR3 has 15 amino acids. As DNA, the CDR3 is TGTGCCAGCAGTGAATTACGGTATAGCAATCAGCCCCAGCATTTT. It codes for CASSELRYSNQPQHF.

The genes are TRBV15 and TRBJ2-7; no definite D call. V was pared by 5 bases and J by 2 bases, with 10 bases between. The CDR3 length is 13 residues. Germline V lookup: CDR1 LNHNV, CDR2 YYDKDF (reference sequence). The CDR3 is CATSDIAAYEQYF. CDR3 coding DNA: TGTGCCACCAGCGACATCGCGGCCTACGAGCAGTACTTC.

J is TRBJ2-5 and V is TRBV27; D is undetermined. The V gene's germline CDR1 is MNHEY and CDR2 SMNVEV (reference sequence). Trimming stripped 6 bases from V and 1 base from J, with 21 bases between. The CDR3 covers 17 residues. The CDR3, as DNA: TGTGCCAGCAGCCTAGTCCCGGGCCTCCTTTCCCAAGAGACCCAGTACTTC. Translated: CASSLVPGLLSQETQYF.

This clone was seen only a few times. V gene TRBV27 combines with J gene TRBJ1-3; unclear D gene. CDR1 and CDR2 from the germline V gene are MNHEY and SMNVEV (reference sequence). The CDR3 loop spans 14 amino acids. The V and J ends lost 5 bases and 7 bases respectively, with 15 bases between them. CDR3 sequence: CASSPQADWNTIYF. The DNA of the CDR3 is TGTGCCAGCAGTCCTCAAGCCGACTGGAACACCATATATTTT.

This clone turned up a few times. The chain couples TRBV27 to TRBJ1-1; D remains unclear. The CDR3 runs 13 residues. Trimming took 6 bases from V and 1 from J, leaving 9 bases between them. Germline V gives CDR1 MNHEY, CDR2 SMNVEV (reference sequence). CDR3 sequence reads: CASSSFSNTEAFF. For the CDR3, the DNA is TGTGCCAGCAGCTCATTCTCGAACACTGAAGCTTTCTTT.

This clone came up a few times. The chain is built from TRBV2 and TRBJ1-5, with 9 bases aligning to TRBD1. CDR3 size: 16 residues. Trimming at V came to 1 base and at J to 6 bases, leaving 7 bases not matched to a gene. The V gene's germline CDR1 is SNHLY and CDR2 FYNNEI. The CDR3 DNA sequence: TGTGCCAGCAGTGAAGGACAGGGGGTGGTGAGTCAGCCCCAGCATTTT. Translation: CASSEGQGVVSQPQHF.

This chain connects TRBV5-8 to TRBJ1-5; D not certain. Per the germline V gene, CDR1 is SGHTS and CDR2 is YDEGEE. This CDR3 has 16 amino acids. The V and J ends lost 0 bases and 0 bases respectively, with 10 bases between them. CDR3 region: CASSLGSVYSNQPQHF. CDR3 DNA sequence: TGTGCCAGCAGCTTGGGGTCAGTTTATAGCAATCAGCCCCAGCATTTT.

The V call is TRBV6-6, the J call TRBJ1-1; D remains unclear. The CDR3 spans 14 residues. The germline CDR1 and CDR2 sequences are MNHNY and SVGAGI (reference sequence). Between the trimmed V and J ends, which lost 4 bases and 1 base, there was a span of 10 bases. In DNA form, the CDR3 reads TGTGCCAGCAGTTGGGATTGGCAGAACACTGAAGCTTTCTTT. It yields the protein CASSWDWQNTEAFF.

The table lists this clone with a count of one. The chain uses TRBV29-1 and TRBJ2-5; D assignment may be TRBD1 or TRBD2 (6 bases each). CDR1 is SQVTM and CDR2 is ANQGSEA in the germline V gene. CDR3 length: 14 residues. The germline V and J ends were trimmed by 5 bases and 4 bases, with 17 bases remaining between them. The CDR3: CSVHLTRGGETQYF. Here the CDR3 DNA reads TGCAGCGTTCACCTCACCAGGGGAGGAGAGACCCAGTACTTC.

The gene calls are TRBV27 and TRBJ1-5; weak D call: TRBD1 (5 bases). V was cut by 5 bases and J by 10 bases, with 15 bases left in between. In germline, CDR1 is MNHEY, CDR2 SMNVEV (reference sequence). This CDR3 is 13 amino acids long. The CDR3 nucleotides are TGTGCCAGCAGTGCCTCGACAGTCACCCCCCAGCATTTT. Protein sequence: CASSASTVTPQHF.

The V call is TRBV4-1, the J call TRBJ2-5, with no clear D. This CDR3 contains 15 residues. Germline CDR1 and CDR2: MGHRA and YSYEKL. V was pared by 4 bases and J by 5 bases, with 17 bases between. CDR3 coding DNA: TGCGCCAGCAGCCCTATCCTTCCAGATTACGAGACCCAGTACTTC. This encodes CASSPILPDYETQYF.

The V and J genes are TRBV7-9 and TRBJ2-1, with 7 positions matching TRBD2. With 1 base clipped from V and 13 bases from J, the junction kept 10 bases outside the gene matches. The CDR3 loop spans 14 amino acids. Germline values: CDR1 SEHNR, CDR2 FQNEAQ (reference sequence). The CDR3 coding sequence is TGTGCCAGCAGCTTAGTAGCGGCGGGGGTTCGTCAGTTCTTC. Translating it yields CASSLVAAGVRQFF.

The chain joins TRBV4-2 to TRBJ2-7; TRBD1 matches at 9 bases. This CDR3 is 14 amino acids long. Losses at the gene ends were 4 bases for V and 6 bases for J; bases not matched to a gene: 7. Germline loops: CDR1 LGHNA, CDR2 YNFKEQ. The CDR3 reads CASSPWTGAAEQYF. The CDR3 DNA is TGTGCCAGCAGCCCCTGGACAGGGGCGGCCGAGCAGTACTTC.

The V gene is TRBV10-3, the J gene TRBJ1-1, with D possibly matching TRBD1 (5 bases). V was shortened by 4 bases and J by 6 bases, with 6 bases between the two germline ends. The CDR3 covers 11 residues. Germline CDR1 and CDR2: ENHRY and SYGVKD. The CDR3 sequence is CAISGGSEAFF. The CDR3 coding sequence is TGTGCCATCAGTGGGGGCTCTGAAGCTTTCTTT.

The chain carries TRBV2 and TRBJ2-5; TRBD2 matches 13 bases. The CDR3 is 13 amino acids. The germline V gene has CDR1 SNHLY and CDR2 FYNNEI. V lost 9 bases to trimming and J lost 3 bases; unmatched junction nucleotides: 1. In nucleotides, the CDR3 is TGTGCCAGTGGGACTAGCGGGAAAGAGACCCAGTACTTC. As protein: CASGTSGKETQYF.

The gene calls are TRBV27 and TRBJ1-1, with D perhaps matching TRBD1 (5 bases). The V and J ends lost 6 bases and 4 bases respectively, with 15 bases between them. The length of the CDR3 is 14 residues. Germline CDR1 and CDR2: MNHEY and SMNVEV (reference sequence). The CDR3 sequence is CASRERGQGTEAFF. The CDR3 region has the DNA TGTGCCAGCAGAGAAAGGGGCCAGGGCACTGAAGCTTTCTTT.

This clone was picked up a small number of times. The chain carries TRBV7-9 and TRBJ1-1; TRBD1 might be the D (6 bases). CDR1 is SEHNR, CDR2 FQNEAQ, per germline (reference sequence). V was shortened by 5 bases and J by 0 bases, with 13 bases between the two germline ends. The CDR3 is made up of 15 amino acids. The CDR3 is CASSPPGAMNTEAFF. Here the CDR3 DNA reads TGTGCCAGCAGCCCTCCGGGGGCCATGAACACTGAAGCTTTCTTT.

V usage is TRBV28 and J usage is TRBJ2-5; 7 bases match TRBD2. Germline V gene data show CDR1 as MDHEN and CDR2 as SYDVKM. Trimming took 6 bases from V and 5 from J; bases not matched to a gene: 9. This CDR3 contains 14 residues. The CDR3 here is CASSRRFGRETQYF. Written as DNA, the CDR3 is TGTGCCAGCAGCCGACGGTTCGGGAGGGAGACCCAGTACTTC.

The chain employs TRBV27 and TRBJ2-3; TRBD1 is a possible D gene (5 bases). The CDR3 loop spans 15 amino acids. Trimming removed 6 bases at V and 2 bases at J, with 15 bases between. Germline loops: CDR1 MNHEY, CDR2 SMNVEV (reference sequence). The CDR3 protein is CASSRRQSPTDTQYF. In DNA, the CDR3 is TGTGCCAGCAGCCGAAGACAGTCCCCCACAGATACGCAGTATTTT.